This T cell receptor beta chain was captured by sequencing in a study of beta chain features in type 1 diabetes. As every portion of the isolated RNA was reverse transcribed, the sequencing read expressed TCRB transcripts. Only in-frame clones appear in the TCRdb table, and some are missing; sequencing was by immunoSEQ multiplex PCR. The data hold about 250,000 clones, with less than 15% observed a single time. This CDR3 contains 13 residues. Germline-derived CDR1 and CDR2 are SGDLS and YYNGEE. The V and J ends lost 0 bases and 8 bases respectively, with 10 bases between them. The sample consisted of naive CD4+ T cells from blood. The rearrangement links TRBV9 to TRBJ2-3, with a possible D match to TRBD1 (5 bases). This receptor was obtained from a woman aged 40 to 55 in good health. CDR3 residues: CASSVEGIGTQYF. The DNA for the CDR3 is TGTGCCAGCAGCGTAGAGGGGATCGGTACGCAGTATTTT.